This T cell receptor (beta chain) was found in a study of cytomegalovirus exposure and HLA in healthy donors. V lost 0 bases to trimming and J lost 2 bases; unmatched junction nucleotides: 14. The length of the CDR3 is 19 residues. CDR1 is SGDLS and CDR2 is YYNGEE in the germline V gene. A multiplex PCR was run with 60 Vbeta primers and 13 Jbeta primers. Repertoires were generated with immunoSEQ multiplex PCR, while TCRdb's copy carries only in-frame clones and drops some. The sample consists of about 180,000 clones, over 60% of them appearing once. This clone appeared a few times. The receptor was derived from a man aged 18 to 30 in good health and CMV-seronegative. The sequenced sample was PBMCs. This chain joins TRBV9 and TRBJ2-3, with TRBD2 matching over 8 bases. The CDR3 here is CASSVEGTRGGLVTDTQYF. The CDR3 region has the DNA TGTGCCAGCAGCGTAGAGGGGACCCGGGGGGGCTTGGTCACAGATACGCAGTATTTT.